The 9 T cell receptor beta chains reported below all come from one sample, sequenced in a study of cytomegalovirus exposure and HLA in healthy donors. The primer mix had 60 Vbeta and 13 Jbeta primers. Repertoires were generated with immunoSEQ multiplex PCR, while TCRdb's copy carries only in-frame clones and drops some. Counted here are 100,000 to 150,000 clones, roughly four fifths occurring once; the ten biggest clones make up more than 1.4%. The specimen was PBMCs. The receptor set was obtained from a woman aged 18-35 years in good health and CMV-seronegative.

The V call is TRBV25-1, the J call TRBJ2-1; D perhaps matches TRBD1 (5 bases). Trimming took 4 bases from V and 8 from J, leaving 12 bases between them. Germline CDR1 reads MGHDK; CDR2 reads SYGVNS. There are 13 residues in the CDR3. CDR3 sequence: CASSGLRVHEQFF. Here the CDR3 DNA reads TGTGCCAGCAGTGGGCTCAGGGTCCATGAGCAGTTCTTC. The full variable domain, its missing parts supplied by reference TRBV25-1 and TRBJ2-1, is EADIYQTPRYLVIGTGKKITLECSQTMGHDKMYWYQQDPGMELHLIHYSYGVNSTEKGDLSSESTVSRIRTEHFPLTLESARPSHTSQYLCASSGLRVHEQFFGPGTRLTVL.

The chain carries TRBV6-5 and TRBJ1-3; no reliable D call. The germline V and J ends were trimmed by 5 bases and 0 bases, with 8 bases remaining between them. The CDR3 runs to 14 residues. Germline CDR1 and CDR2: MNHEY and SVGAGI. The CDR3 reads CASSIHSSGNTIYF. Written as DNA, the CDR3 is TGTGCCAGCAGTATCCATAGCTCTGGAAACACCATATATTTT.

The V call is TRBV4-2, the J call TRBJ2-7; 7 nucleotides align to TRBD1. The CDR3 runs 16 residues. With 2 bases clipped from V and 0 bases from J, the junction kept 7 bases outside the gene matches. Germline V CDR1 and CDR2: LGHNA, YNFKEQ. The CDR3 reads CASSQRFRDSSYEQYF. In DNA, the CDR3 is TGTGCCAGCAGCCAACGTTTCCGGGACAGCTCCTACGAGCAGTACTTC.

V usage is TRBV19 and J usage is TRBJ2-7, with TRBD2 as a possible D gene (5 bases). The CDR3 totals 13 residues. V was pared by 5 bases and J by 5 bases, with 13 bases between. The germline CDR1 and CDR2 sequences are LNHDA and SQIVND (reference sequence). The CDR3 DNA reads TGTGCCAGTAGTCCGACGGCGGGTAACGAGCAGTACTTC. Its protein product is CASSPTAGNEQYF.

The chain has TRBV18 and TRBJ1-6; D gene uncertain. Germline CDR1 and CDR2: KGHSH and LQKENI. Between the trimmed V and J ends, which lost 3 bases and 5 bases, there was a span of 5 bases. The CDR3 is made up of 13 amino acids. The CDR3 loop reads CASSPSDNSPLHF. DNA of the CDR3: TGTGCCAGCTCACCTTCAGATAATTCACCCCTCCACTTT.

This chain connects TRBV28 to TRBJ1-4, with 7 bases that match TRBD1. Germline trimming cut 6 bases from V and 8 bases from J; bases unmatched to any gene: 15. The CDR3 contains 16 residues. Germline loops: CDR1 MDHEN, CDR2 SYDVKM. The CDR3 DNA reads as TGTGCCAGCAGGACCACAGGGGTCAACCCCCGCGAAAAACTGTTTTTT. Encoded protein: CASRTTGVNPREKLFF. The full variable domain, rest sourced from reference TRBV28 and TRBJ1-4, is DVKVTQSSRYLVKRTGEKVFLECVQDMDHENMFWYRQDPGLGLRLIYFSYDVKMKEKGDIPEGYSVSREKKERFSLILESASTNQTSMYLCASRTTGVNPREKLFFGSGTQLSVL.

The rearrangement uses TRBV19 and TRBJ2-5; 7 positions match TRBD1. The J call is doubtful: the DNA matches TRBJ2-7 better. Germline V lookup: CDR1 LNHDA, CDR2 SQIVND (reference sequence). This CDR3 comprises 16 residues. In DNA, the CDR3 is TGTGCCAGTAGTGTCCGGGACAGCGCCCTCTCCTACGAGCAGTACTTC. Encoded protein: CASSVRDSALSYEQYF.

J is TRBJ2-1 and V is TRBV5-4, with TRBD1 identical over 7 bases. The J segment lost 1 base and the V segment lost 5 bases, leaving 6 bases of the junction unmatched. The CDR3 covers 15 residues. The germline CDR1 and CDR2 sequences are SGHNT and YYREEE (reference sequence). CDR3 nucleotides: TGTGCCAGCAGACTGAGACAGGGATCCTACAATGAGCAGTTCTTC. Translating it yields CASRLRQGSYNEQFF.

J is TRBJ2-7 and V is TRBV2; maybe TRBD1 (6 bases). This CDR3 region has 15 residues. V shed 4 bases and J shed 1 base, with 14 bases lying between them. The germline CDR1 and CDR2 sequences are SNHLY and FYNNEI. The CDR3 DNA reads TGTGCCAGCAGTGTACGGACAGCGAGTTCCTACGAGCAGTACTTC. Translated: CASSVRTASSYEQYF.